This TCR beta chain derives from a study of CD4 T cells in relation to SARS-CoV-2 and coronaviruses (dated by TCRdb to 2020 to 2022). Study-wide context: In the ViraFEST assay, PBMCs were cultured with antigen for nine to ten days, after which TCR beta CDR3s were sequenced to identify clonal expansions specific to the antigen. HLA restriction was mapped for shared crossreactive spike epitopes using patient-derived lymphoblastoid cell lines. Memory CD4+ T cell crossreactivity between SARS-CoV-2 and common cold coronavirus spike proteins was assessed at the TCR clonotype level in the study. An HIV-1 Nef peptide pool or a culture without peptide was used as the negative reference condition. The Adaptive Biotechnologies TCR-sequencing kit was used to sequence samples from a few pre-COVID donors and the naive versus memory experiments, while other data came from Illumina-based sequencing. For other donors in the study, expansion assays were sequenced with a different, Illumina-based TCR-beta assay.

Based on the germline V gene, the CDR1 and CDR2 sequences are SNHLY and FYNNEI. The CDR3 numbers 13 residues from cysteine through phenylalanine. Only the CDR3 DNA stays, 39 bases, in frame from base 1. V trim: 7 bases; J trim: 8 bases; unmatched bases: 10. What the research found in general, with its limitations: About 60% of donors had memory CD4+ clonotypes that crossrecognized SARS-CoV-2 and at least one common cold coronavirus spike. The study was limited by small numbers of patients and tested TCRs. Significantly weaker SARS-CoV-2-driven expansion was shown by crossreactive clones than by monoreactive clones, consistent with antigenic imprinting. Because the crossreactivity analysis focused on spike protein, crossreactivity against other viral proteins was not assessed. No donor contributed both pre-pandemic and post-infection samples, which limited tracing the source of pre-existing responses.

CD4+ T cells from unexposed donors were collected before the COVID-19 pandemic (2011-2018). The EasySep CD4+ T cell isolation kit was used to isolate CD4+ T cells once the cultures had run for about 11 days. As cell numbers permitted, CD4+ T cells from unexposed donors were tested for reactivity to SARS-CoV-2 S and N and to four common cold coronavirus spike pools. Two million PBMCs per well were cultured in IMDM with roughly 5.5% human AB serum and about 10 IU/ml IL-2. Half of the culture medium was replaced with fresh IL-2-containing medium on days 3 and 7. In general, every peptide culture condition was set up in three replicate wells. The leukapheresis product for the unexposed donors was obtained through commercial purchase. Ficoll-Paque PLUS gradient centrifugation was used to isolate PBMCs from leukapheresis product or whole blood. The PBMCs went either fresh into the expansion assay or into cryopreservation at -140 degrees C. The QIAamp Micro DNA Kit was used to extract genomic DNA from the CD4+ T cells.

Library method: the immunoSEQ multiplex PCR assay. As for the authors' bioinformatics: During preprocessing, nonproductive sequences were removed, as were CDR3s that did not start with C, did not end with F or W, or were shorter than 7 amino acids. The MANAFEST web app was used to call antigen-specific clonotypes on the basis of expansion compared with the reference and with other culture wells. A clone was considered positive if significant expansion relative to the reference culture was observed in 2 of 3 replicate wells at an FDR below 0.05. Positive clones also required significant expansion versus all other tandem wells and an odds ratio above 5. After three terminal residues were trimmed from each end, CDR3 homology was quantified as pairwise Levenshtein distance using the stringdist R package. The table comes from immuneACCESS by way of TCRdb, which keeps in-frame sequences with V and J called. Part of the clones is missing from these tables; in studies checked, under half for an unresolved V gene and the rest for unknown reasons. V, J and clone size are those of that table, while D and trimming were read from the DNA. The sample table shows 25,000 or so clones, and 60% to 80% are seen once. The ten largest clones add up to about 18% of the sample.

Worth noting for this clone: Its antigen is still unknown. Base qualities are not provided; no much larger clone lies one nucleotide away.

The chain was built from TRBV2 and TRBJ1-2; TRBD1 agrees with 7 junctional bases. The clonotype originates from a human donor in good health. Material: CD4+ T cells from PBMCs, cultured in vitro. The CDR3 protein is CASTPGNRGGYTF. The DNA sequence follows: TGTGCCAGCACCCCAGGAAACAGGGGCGGCTACACCTTC. Reference TRBV2 and TRBJ1-2 genes cover what lies past the CDR3, so the full variable domain is EPEVTQTPSHQVTQMGQEVILRCVPISNHLYFYWYRQILGQKVEFLVSFYNNEISEKSEIFDDQFSVERPDGSNFTLKIRSTKLEDSAMYFCASTPGNRGGYTFGSGTRLTVV.